The clone carrying this TCR beta chain was counted a few times. Antigen unknown. These data come from a study of PD-1 blockade in classical Hodgkin lymphoma. Study in general: With a 2-week interval, patients received intravenous nivolumab at 3 mg/kg. Findings and caveats of the study: Complete responders' baseline diversity resembled that of newly diagnosed patients. Whatever underlies the repertoire differences (possibly disease activity or prior therapy) remains undefined.

Produced via immunoSEQ multiplex PCR; TCRdb's table is partial and in-frame only. The sample has roughly 150,000 clones, about four fifths seen once; the top ten hold 7.5% to 9.5%. Following autologous stem cell transplantation, relapse occurred in every patient, and exposure to brentuximab vedotin varied. This sequence originates from a human donor with classical Hodgkin lymphoma. The sample was peripheral blood mononuclear cells (PBMCs), taken before the second cycle of nivolumab.

The CDR3 DNA is TGTGCCAGCAGCTTGATCTACAATGAGCAGTTCTTC. Its translation: CASSLIYNEQFF. The rearrangement links TRBV7-3 to TRBJ2-1; unclear D gene. Germline CDR1 reads SGHTA; CDR2 reads FQGTGA. Trimming removed 3 bases from V and 3 bases from J, with 3 bases in between. This CDR3 is 12 amino acids long.